This T cell receptor beta chain was obtained from a study of cytomegalovirus exposure and HLA in healthy donors. Study observations and caveats: An analysis was carried out later, and it reportedly showed fewer N-insertions in an Asian-associated ancestry cluster than the approximately 670-donor mean. Further analysis was carried out later, and it showed several of the most significant clusters appearing linked to common viral pathogens.

Both 60 Vbeta primers and 13 Jbeta primers went into the PCR. Produced via immunoSEQ multiplex PCR; TCRdb's table is partial and in-frame only. The data contain under 80,000 clones, roughly 75% of them seen just once; the ten biggest clones take up 5% to 7%. In regard to this clone: The antigen remains undetermined.

The specimen was PBMCs. This sequence originates from a woman in her thirties in good health and CMV-seronegative.

CDR3 coding DNA: TGTGCCAGCAGCCTCCGGACAGGGGATCAGCCCCAGCATTTT. Residues: CASSLRTGDQPQHF. This chain connects TRBV7-2 to TRBJ1-5; 9 bases fit TRBD1. The CDR3 is made up of 14 amino acids. The V segment lost 5 bases and the J segment 5 bases; nucleotides outside the gene matches: 4. CDR1 and CDR2 from the germline V gene are SGHTA and FQGNSA.